This TCR beta chain is drawn from a study of OX40 agonist ivuxolimab in advanced cancers. Sequencing was performed with immunoSEQ multiplex PCR; in TCRdb, only in-frame clones are kept and a portion is missing. Of some 25,000 clones listed, 88% are singletons. Trimming took 7 bases from V and 2 from J, leaving 8 bases between them. Germline values: CDR1 SGHVS, CDR2 FQNEAQ. The CDR3 loop spans 12 amino acids. The genes are TRBV7-8 and TRBJ2-5; TRBD2 is a possible D gene (5 bases). The receptor was derived from an adult with an advanced solid tumor such as melanoma, head and neck, liver or kidney cancer. The sample in question was CD4+ or CD8+ T cells sorted from blood, obtained in a trial of the OX40 agonist ivuxolimab. DNA of the CDR3: TGTGCCAGCACCCCGGGGCAAGAGACCCAGTACTTC. This codes for CASTPGQETQYF.